These T cell receptor beta chains were read from a single sample in a study of T cell responses to AZD1222 COVID-19 vaccine. Assay: immunoSEQ multiplex PCR; the TCRdb copy retains only in-frame clones and omits some. Of approximately 170,000 clones listed, 80% to 90% are singletons. The sample here was peripheral blood, taken on day 0 of AZD1222 vaccination. The receptors derive from an adult in good health. The CDR3 runs from the conserved cysteine through the conserved F or W. A D gene is named only where the DNA matches it firmly. Size is omitted from some rows. Given values are once, few, many or a class for expanded clones.

>TRBJ2-7|TRBV9|TRBD1|16|once
TGTGCCAGCAGCGTAGCCTGGGACAGGGAAACCTACGAGCAGTACTTC
CASSVAWDRETYEQYF
>TRBJ2-1|TRBV7-8|TRBD2|15|-
TGTGCCAGCAGCTTAGGACGGGGGGGCCTTAATGAGCAGTTCTTC
CASSLGRGGLNEQFF
>TRBJ1-6|TRBV7-3|TRBD1|14|-
TGTGCCAGCAGCTTTGGGGACAGCAATTCACCCCTCCACTTT
CASSFGDSNSPLHF
>TRBJ1-4|TRBV19|-|14|-
TGTGCCAGTAGAAGGGGAGGGGGACATGAAAAACTGTTTTTT
CASRRGGGHEKLFF
>TRBJ2-2|TRBV3-1/TRBV3-2|-|18|-
TGTGCCAGCAGCCAAGACTTGATTCGGCACACGAACACCGGGGAGCTGTTTTTT
CASSQDLIRHTNTGELFF
>TRBJ2-1|TRBV3-1/TRBV3-2|-|16|-
TGTGCCAGCAGCCAACAATTTGGGGCGGGGTACAATGAGCAGTTCTTC
CASSQQFGAGYNEQFF
>TRBJ2-7|TRBV15|TRBD2|14|few
TGTGCCACCAGCATTAGCGGGGGCTCCTACGAGCAGTACTTC
CATSISGGSYEQYF
>TRBJ2-7|TRBV18|-|16|-
TGTGCCAGCTCACCAGGTCTTCCTACGGGCTCCTACGAGCAGTACTTC
CASSPGLPTGSYEQYF
>TRBJ2-1|TRBV7-3|-|13|few
TGTGCCAGCAGCGCGGTGGGTGGAAATGAGCAGTTCTTC
CASSAVGGNEQFF
>TRBJ1-5|TRBV19|-|13|few
TGTGCCAGTAGGGGGCCGAGCAATCAGCCCCAGCATTTT
CASRGPSNQPQHF
>TRBJ2-1|TRBV11-1|-|11|-
TGTGCCAGCAGCTTGGACGATGAGCAGTTCTTC
CASSLDDEQFF
>TRBJ2-7|TRBV7-9|TRBD1|13|-
TGTGCCACCGAGGGACAGGGGGCATACGAGCAGTACTTC
CATEGQGAYEQYF
>TRBJ1-1|TRBV28|-|16|-
TGTGCCAGCAGTTTAATAGTTGGGTCAGGGGACACTGAAGCTTTCTTT
CASSLIVGSGDTEAFF
>TRBJ2-5|TRBV3-1/TRBV3-2|-|15|-
TGTGCCAGCAGCCAAGGGACTCATTCTGGGGGATCCCAGTACTTC
CASSQGTHSGGSQYF
>TRBJ1-2|TRBV29-1|-|13|-
TGCAGCGTAGACATAGAAAATGGCTATGGCTACACCTTC
CSVDIENGYGYTF
>TRBJ1-5|TRBV6-2/TRBV6-3|TRBD1|15|-
TGTGCCAGCAGTTACGGTGGGACAGGGGGTCAGCCCCAGCATTTT
CASSYGGTGGQPQHF
>TRBJ1-6|TRBV6-2/TRBV6-3|-|16|-
TGTGCCAGCAGTTATACAGGAACCTCCTATAATTCACCCCTCCACTTT
CASSYTGTSYNSPLHF
>TRBJ2-2|TRBV28|-|15|-
TGTGCCAGCTCTACACTGAACGCGAACACCGGGGAGCTGTTTTTT
CASSTLNANTGELFF
>TRBJ2-1|TRBV6-5|TRBD2|15|-
TGTGCCAGCAACCCGCTAGCGGGGAGCAACAATGAGCAGTTCTTC
CASNPLAGSNNEQFF
>TRBJ2-6|TRBV4-1|-|18|once
TGCGCCAGCAGCCAAGATGGCCGTTCTAGGGTCAGGGCCAACGTCCTGACTTTC
CASSQDGRSRVRANVLTF
>TRBJ1-1|TRBV6-5|TRBD1|13|-
TGTGCCAGCAGAGACAGGGCCATAACTGAAGCTTTCTTT
CASRDRAITEAFF
>TRBJ1-6|TRBV2|-|13|-
TGTGCCACACGGAAGGGTACGAATTCACCCCTCCACTTT
CATRKGTNSPLHF
>TRBJ1-1|TRBV9|-|14|-
TGTGCCAGCAGCGACCCAGGGGAATCCACTGAAGCTTTCTTT
CASSDPGESTEAFF
>TRBJ2-2|TRBV12-3/TRBV12-4|-|13|-
TGTGCCAGCAGTTTGGGGGGTGGGATTGAGCTGTTTTTT
CASSLGGGIELFF
>TRBJ2-1|TRBV30|TRBD2|15|-
TGTGCCTGGAGCCCCGGGGCGGGGGGGCCCAATGAGCAGTTCTTC
CAWSPGAGGPNEQFF
>TRBJ1-4|TRBV5-1|-|15|few
TGCGCCAGCAGCTTGCAGGGAACAAGGGGTGAAAAACTGTTTTTT
CASSLQGTRGEKLFF
>TRBJ1-6|TRBV7-8|-|14|once
TGTGCCAGCAGCTTCCCAGGGTCCAATTCACCCCTCCACTTT
CASSFPGSNSPLHF
>TRBJ2-2|TRBV7-2|-|13|-
TGTGCCAGCAGCCCCAGGAGGTCCGGGGAGCTGTTTTTT
CASSPRRSGELFF
>TRBJ2-5|TRBV12-3/TRBV12-4|-|13|-
TGTGCCAGCAGTCCCCCCGCGGGTGAGACCCAGTACTTC
CASSPPAGETQYF
>TRBJ2-3|TRBV9|TRBD2|17|-
TGTGCCAGCAGCGCTTTCCCAGCGGGGGCTAGCACAGATACGCAGTATTTT
CASSAFPAGASTDTQYF
>TRBJ1-4|TRBV19|-|14|-
TGTGCCAGTAGTGAAATGGTGTTGCGTGAAAAACTGTTTTTT
CASSEMVLREKLFF
>TRBJ1-5|TRBV5-1|TRBD1|16|-
TGCGCCAGCAGCTTGGGGGACAGGGCCCCTCTGGAGCCCCAGCATTTT
CASSLGDRAPLEPQHF
>TRBJ1-5|TRBV3-1/TRBV3-2|-|14|-
TGTGCCAGCAGCCAAGCTTCAGGGAATCAGCCCCAGCATTTT
CASSQASGNQPQHF
>TRBJ2-7|TRBV7-9|-|18|-
TGTGCCAGCAGCCCCACCTCCGAACCGGGACGAAGCTCCTACGAGCAGTACTTC
CASSPTSEPGRSSYEQYF
>TRBJ1-1|TRBV7-9|-|15|-
TGTGCCAGCAGATCTCGGACACCTCAGAACACTGAAGCTTTCTTT
CASRSRTPQNTEAFF
>TRBJ2-5|TRBV3-1/TRBV3-2|TRBD2|16|-
TGTGCCAGCAGCCCCTTGACTAGCGGGGGACAAGAGACCCAGTACTTC
CASSPLTSGGQETQYF
>TRBJ2-2|TRBV30|-|14|-
TGTGCCTGGAGTGAAGGGGGCGGGATCGGGGAGCTGTTTTTT
CAWSEGGGIGELFF
>TRBJ2-5|TRBV9|-|15|-
TGTGCCAGCAGCGTAGGGACGGGGCCGAGGGAGACCCAGTACTTC
CASSVGTGPRETQYF
>TRBJ1-5|TRBV3-1/TRBV3-2|TRBD1|16|-
TGTGCCAGCAGCCAAGATTCAGGGGGCGCGGATCAGCCCCAGCATTTT
CASSQDSGGADQPQHF
>TRBJ2-5|TRBV7-7|-|15|-
TGTGCTAGCAGCACAATATCGACAGGTCAAGAGACCCAGTACTTC
CASSTISTGQETQYF
>TRBJ1-1|TRBV19|-|14|-
TGTGCCAGTAGTATCGGGGTGCCTAGCGCTGAAGCTTTCTTT
CASSIGVPSAEAFF
>TRBJ2-7|TRBV19|TRBD2|13|few
TGTGCCACGAAACCGGGACTAGCTTACGAGCAGTACTTC
CATKPGLAYEQYF
>TRBJ1-2|TRBV29-1|-|16|once
TGCAGCGTTGAAGACGGATTCTCGAGATCAGGCTATGGCTACACCTTC
CSVEDGFSRSGYGYTF